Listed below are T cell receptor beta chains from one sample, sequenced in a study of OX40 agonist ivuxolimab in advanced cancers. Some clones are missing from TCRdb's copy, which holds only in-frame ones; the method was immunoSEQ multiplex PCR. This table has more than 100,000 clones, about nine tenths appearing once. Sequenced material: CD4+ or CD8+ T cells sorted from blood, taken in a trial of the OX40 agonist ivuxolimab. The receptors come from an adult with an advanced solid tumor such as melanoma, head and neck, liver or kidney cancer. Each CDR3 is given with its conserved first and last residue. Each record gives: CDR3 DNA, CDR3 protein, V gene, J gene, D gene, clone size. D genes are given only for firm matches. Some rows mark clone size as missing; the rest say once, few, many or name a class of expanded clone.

CDR3 DNA: TGCGCCAGCAGCCAACGGGGACTAGCGGACCACAATGAGCAGTTCTTC; CDR3 protein: CASSQRGLADHNEQFF; V gene: TRBV4-3; J gene: TRBJ2-1; D gene: TRBD2; clone size: .
CDR3 DNA: TGTGCCAGCAGCTCAGCTGCCGGGACAGCGAATTCACCCCTCCACTTT; CDR3 protein: CASSSAAGTANSPLHF; V gene: TRBV5-4; J gene: TRBJ1-6; D gene: TRBD1; clone size: .
CDR3 DNA: TGTGCCAGCAGGACAGGGACAAATGAAAAACTGTTTTTT; CDR3 protein: CASRTGTNEKLFF; V gene: TRBV2; J gene: TRBJ1-4; D gene: TRBD1; clone size: .
CDR3 DNA: TGTGCCAGCAGCTTAACTAGGAGCGATGAGCAGTTCTTC; CDR3 protein: CASSLTRSDEQFF; V gene: TRBV7-8; J gene: TRBJ2-1; D gene: .; clone size: .
CDR3 DNA: TGTGCCAGCAGCTTAGGGCTGAAGATCGCTGAAGCTTTCTTT; CDR3 protein: CASSLGLKIAEAFF; V gene: TRBV7-8; J gene: TRBJ1-1; D gene: .; clone size: .
CDR3 DNA: TGTGCCAGCAGCCCGGGGGCGACCAAAAACATTCAGTACTTC; CDR3 protein: CASSPGATKNIQYF; V gene: TRBV9; J gene: TRBJ2-4; D gene: .; clone size: .
CDR3 DNA: TGTGCCAGCTCACAAGGGCGGAGTGTATACGAGCAGTACTTC; CDR3 protein: CASSQGRSVYEQYF; V gene: TRBV18; J gene: TRBJ2-7; D gene: .; clone size: .
CDR3 DNA: TGTGCCAGTAGTATCTCGGGACAGGGTTCCGTGCAGCCCCAGCATTTT; CDR3 protein: CASSISGQGSVQPQHF; V gene: TRBV19; J gene: TRBJ1-5; D gene: TRBD1; clone size: .
CDR3 DNA: TGTGCCATCAGGGGGGATCTTACCTACGAGCAGTACTTC; CDR3 protein: CAIRGDLTYEQYF; V gene: TRBV10-3; J gene: TRBJ2-7; D gene: .; clone size: .
CDR3 DNA: TGTGCCAGCTCACCCAAAACTAGCGGGAAAGAGCAGTTCTTC; CDR3 protein: CASSPKTSGKEQFF; V gene: TRBV18; J gene: TRBJ2-1; D gene: TRBD2; clone size: .
CDR3 DNA: TGTGCCAGCAGCTTGGGAGTAGCGGTTCACGAGCAGTACTTC; CDR3 protein: CASSLGVAVHEQYF; V gene: TRBV5-6; J gene: TRBJ2-7; D gene: .; clone size: once
CDR3 DNA: TGTGCCAGCAGTCCGCGGTCTACCTCCTACGAGCAGTACTTC; CDR3 protein: CASSPRSTSYEQYF; V gene: TRBV6-1; J gene: TRBJ2-7; D gene: .; clone size: once
CDR3 DNA: TGTGCCAGCAGCGTATCCGGAATTGACAGGGCTGGGGCCAACGTCCTGACTTTC; CDR3 protein: CASSVSGIDRAGANVLTF; V gene: TRBV9; J gene: TRBJ2-6; D gene: TRBD1; clone size: .
CDR3 DNA: TGCGCCAGCAGCCAGGGGACGGATATCTCCTACGAGCAGTACTTC; CDR3 protein: CASSQGTDISYEQYF; V gene: TRBV5-1; J gene: TRBJ2-7; D gene: .; clone size: .
CDR3 DNA: TGTGCCATCAGTGAGAACAGGGCCTCTGGAAACACCATATATTTT; CDR3 protein: CAISENRASGNTIYF; V gene: TRBV10-3; J gene: TRBJ1-3; D gene: .; clone size: .
CDR3 DNA: TGTGCTAGCAGCTTAGTTTTGGGATATGAGCAGTTCTTC; CDR3 protein: CASSLVLGYEQFF; V gene: TRBV7-7; J gene: TRBJ2-1; D gene: .; clone size: .